This TCR beta chain was profiled in a study of naive and memory T cell subsets. General study findings and limits: From naive to CM, EM and EMRA, diversity decreased and Gini increased. Naive repertoires, especially CD8, held a few larger clonotypes, possibly memory cells re-expressing CD45RA.

An equimolar mix of two oligonucleotides served as the beta constant-region primer for TRBC1 and TRBC2. The ligated cDNA underwent four PCR rounds using SP2 and nested alpha and beta constant-region primers. TCRdb called the UMI-ligation and nested PCR reads again in MiXCR, with one record for every CDR3 protein. The data show approximately 100,000 distinct CDR3 sequences, more than 14% seen once. CDR1 and CDR2 from the germline V gene are LGHNA and YNFKEQ. The CDR3 has 15 amino acids. Germline trimming cut 0 bases from V and 8 bases from J; bases unmatched to any gene: 7. The table lists this clonotype with many counts. What it binds is not known. Cells stained for CD3, CD4, CD8, CD45RA and CD27 were sorted into four subsets.

Sequencing was performed on naive CD8+ T cells from blood. The receptor comes from a human donor in good health. The chain is built from TRBV4-2 and TRBJ1-2, with 9 bases matching TRBD1. CDR3 coding DNA: TGTGCCAGCAGCCAAGATTCTGGACAGGGGAGAGGCTACACCTTC. It encodes CASSQDSGQGRGYTF.